This TCR beta chain comes out of a study of regulatory T cells in long-lasting Graves disease. The ends were cut back, 0 bases at V and 1 base at J, with 18 bases in the middle. Germline V gene sequence: CDR1 SGHRS, CDR2 YFSETQ. CDR3 length: 18 amino acids. This clonotype was counted at least ten times. Antigen: not known. Time point indicated: newly diagnosed GD, antithyroid drugs for less than 3 months. The TCR library was prepared using RNA isolated from PBMCs. The peripheral blood volume drawn was 7 to 10 milliliters, and it was collected into EDTA tubes. Study findings and constraints: Persistent disease samples used TRBV28, TRBJ1-2 and TRBJ2-5 preferentially.

Through Arm-PCR of CDR3 regions and iRepertoire HTBI primers, TCR beta libraries were built. TCRdb recomputed calls from the multiplex PCR reads with MiXCR, one row per CDR3 protein. The sample yields approximately 310,000 distinct CDR3 sequences, 15% to 20% seen once. The sample was peripheral blood mononuclear cells (PBMCs), taken at new diagnosis, from a patient treated with antithyroid drugs. This receptor was obtained from a female donor with Graves disease. V gene TRBV5-1 combines with J gene TRBJ2-3; perhaps TRBD2 as D (6 bases). CDR3 protein: CASSLAVPGTRRTDTQYF. As DNA, the CDR3 is TGCGCCAGCAGCTTGGCCGTTCCCGGGACTCGACGCACAGATACGCAGTATTTT.